A few counts support the clone carrying this T cell receptor (beta chain). Its antigen is as yet unknown. This specimen comes from a study of T cells in Graves' hyperthyroidism and ophthalmopathy. Study results and limitations: Blood also held most thyroid clonotypes expanded beyond 0.001.

RNA transcripts yielded amplified TCR beta CDR3 regions. When the TCR CDR3 underwent first-round RT-PCR, the HTBI primer set was used. TCRdb fed the multiplex PCR reads into MiXCR, producing one record per CDR3 protein. The sample includes about 300,000 distinct CDR3 sequences, approximately 17% of them seen just once. Trimming removed 5 bases from V and 2 bases from J; junction bases left unmatched: 11. The CDR3 covers 17 residues. Germline V lookup: CDR1 SQVTM, CDR2 ANQGSEA. Over 18 months, lack of ophthalmopathy progression marked Graves' hyperthyroidism as stable. The study based diagnoses on clinical symptoms, serum thyroxine and TRAb, thyroid ultrasound and orbital computed tomography.

The clonotype was recovered from a man aged 25-45 years with Graves' hyperthyroidism. This chain uses TRBV29-1 with TRBJ1-4, with TRBD1 matching 10 bases. The sample comprised blood. The CDR3 sequence: CSVQGGQGDFTNEKLFF. The CDR3 region has the DNA TGCAGCGTTCAAGGTGGACAGGGGGATTTTACTAATGAAAAACTGTTTTTT.